This T cell receptor beta chain was profiled in a study of CD8 T cells in ankylosing spondylitis. Libraries for TCR beta were made by quantitative 5'-RACE with molecular barcodes. A single record per CDR3 protein comes from TCRdb applying MiXCR to the 5' RACE reads. The repertoire holds roughly 700,000 distinct CDR3 sequences, with roughly 19% as singletons. Broader study findings: Made up of 7 to 9 highly homologous variants, a TCR beta motif appeared characteristic of ankylosing spondylitis blood. Matched ankylosing spondylitis synovial fluid reportedly contained a significantly enriched population of disease-linked clones. Some motif variants were previously reported in reactive arthritis synovial fluid and blood. Researchers report that disease-linked clones proved CD8+ and relatively rare in peripheral blood.

Trimming shortened V by 8 bases and J by 5 bases, and 12 bases separated the two germline ends. This CDR3 region has 12 residues. CDR1 and CDR2 (germline): MNHEY, SMNVEV (reference sequence). On this clonotype itself: Its antigen remains unidentified.

Sequencing input: blood, either unsorted or a sorted T cell fraction (not recorded which). The source of this sequence is a male donor with ankylosing spondylitis. V is TRBV27 and J is TRBJ1-1; D is unresolved. For the CDR3, the DNA is TGTGCCAGCTTCAGCCGTTGGACTGAAGCTTTCTTT. This encodes CASFSRWTEAFF.